These 9 T cell receptor beta chains came from one sample sequenced in a study of T cells after yellow fever vaccination. One entry per CDR3 protein results from TCRdb running MiXCR on the 5' RACE reads. The sample records approximately 85,000 distinct CDR3 sequences, about an eighth being singletons. The sequencing here drew on CD8+ T cells not binding an NS4B(214-222) dextramer, sorted from PBMCs, taken about 20 days after the first yellow fever vaccination. These receptors came from a man aged 18 to 29 who received the YFV17D yellow fever vaccine.

The rearrangement links TRBV7-6 to TRBJ2-3; no clear D gene. V dropped 3 bases and J dropped 2 bases, with 12 bases sitting between them. There are 15 residues in the CDR3. Germline CDR1 is SGHVS and CDR2 is FNYEAQ. This CDR3 is CASSFTGRYTDTQYF. The CDR3 bases are TGTGCCAGCAGCTTCACCGGACGGTACACAGATACGCAGTATTTT.

V gene TRBV6-1 combines with J gene TRBJ2-5; TRBD2 aligns across 12 bases. Germline V CDR1 and CDR2: MNHNS, SASEGT. V was pared by 5 bases and J by 1 base, with 2 bases of the junction left unmatched. This CDR3 region has 15 residues. This CDR3 reads CASSLTSGGQETQYF. The DNA of the CDR3 is TGTGCCAGCAGTCTGACTAGCGGGGGCCAAGAGACCCAGTACTTC.

This clonotype showed up just once. J is TRBJ1-1 and V is TRBV27, with D uncertain. This CDR3 spans 17 amino acids. Germline V lookup: CDR1 MNHEY, CDR2 SMNVEV (reference sequence). Trimming left V 0 bases short and J 4 bases short, with 18 bases between. The CDR3 nucleotides are TGTGCCAGCAGTTTATCATGGGCGGCAGCGGGTGGCACTGAAGCTTTCTTT. This codes for CASSLSWAAAGGTEAFF.

This chain connects TRBV6-1 to TRBJ1-5; D gene uncertain. V dropped 9 bases and J dropped 9 bases, with 3 bases sitting between them. The germline V gene encodes CDR1 MNHNS and CDR2 SASEGT. The CDR3 is 8 residues long. The CDR3 bases are TGTGCCAGTTTGCCCCAGCATTTT. Its translation: CASLPQHF.

This clonotype showed up just a few times. The chain combines TRBV10-3 with TRBJ1-6; D might be TRBD1 (6 bases). The CDR3 has 17 residues. V shed 4 bases and J shed 2 bases, with 15 bases lying between them. CDR1 is ENHRY and CDR2 is SYGVKD in the germline V gene. The CDR3 is CAISAYRDGAYNSPLHF. In nucleotides, the CDR3 is TGTGCCATCAGTGCCTACAGGGATGGCGCCTATAATTCACCCCTCCACTTT.

This clonotype has just a few counts. The chain carries TRBV20-1 and TRBJ2-1, with D possibly matching TRBD2 (5 bases). Germline V CDR1 and CDR2: DFQATT, SNEGSKA (reference sequence). The CDR3 consists of 18 residues. The V gene lost 0 bases and the J gene lost 3 bases, with 21 bases spanning the gap. CDR3 in amino acids: CSARDLLGLAPSYNEQFF. The DNA for the CDR3 is TGCAGTGCTAGAGATCTATTAGGTCTAGCTCCCAGCTACAATGAGCAGTTCTTC.

The CDR3 DNA follows: TGTGCCAGCAGCTCAGGGACAGGGCATGGCTACACCTTC. Residues: CASSSGTGHGYTF. The chain is built from TRBV9 and TRBJ1-2, with 9 bases matching TRBD1. The CDR3 is 13 residues long. CDR1 is SGDLS and CDR2 is YYNGEE in the germline V gene. J lost 6 bases, V lost 4 bases, and 4 bases had no gene match.

The chain joins TRBV20-1 to TRBJ2-7; 7 bases line up with TRBD2. Germline values: CDR1 DFQATT, CDR2 SNEGSKA (reference sequence). CDR3 length: 14 residues. V trimming: 5 bases; J trimming: 3 bases; junction bases outside the gene matches: 10. CDR3 coding DNA: TGCAGTGCTGTTGGGGGGGGATTAATCTACGAGCAGTACTTC. The encoded protein is CSAVGGGLIYEQYF.

The V call is TRBV20-1, the J call TRBJ2-7, with D unresolved. Trimming removed 4 bases from V and 0 bases from J, with 13 bases in between. The CDR3 consists of 14 residues. Germline V lookup: CDR1 DFQATT, CDR2 SNEGSKA (reference sequence). The chain's CDR3 is CSATAAESSYEQYF. The CDR3 DNA is TGCAGTGCTACGGCGGCGGAGAGCTCCTACGAGCAGTACTTC.